This TCR beta chain derives from a study of blood T cells in healthy people across ages. This clonotype has more than one count but fewer than ten. Its matching antigen is unknown. Every sample yielded at least 6.5 million isolated PBMCs. The CDR3 consists of 15 residues. Trimming at V came to 6 bases and at J to 6 bases, leaving 7 bases not matched to a gene. CDR1 and CDR2 (germline): WSHSY, SAAADI. Primers used in a second PCR of roughly 6 to 12 cycles were a sample-barcoded 5' primer and a J-beta primer mix. MiXCR was run by TCRdb on the 5' RACE reads, yielding one entry per CDR3 protein. The sample gives about 970,000 distinct CDR3 sequences, roughly 50% of which show up once; about a fifth is in the top ten. Notes on the study in general: Using unsorted PBMCs precluded a conclusive naive versus antigen-experienced comparison. TCR beta diversity per million T cells fell roughly linearly with age.

The sequencing input was blood. The clonotype was recovered from a woman between 55 and 75 years old in good health. This chain connects TRBV10-2 to TRBJ2-7; 14 bases map to TRBD2. The chain's CDR3 is CASRRLAGGKSEQYF. DNA of the CDR3: TGCGCCAGCAGACGACTAGCGGGAGGGAAAAGCGAGCAGTACTTC.